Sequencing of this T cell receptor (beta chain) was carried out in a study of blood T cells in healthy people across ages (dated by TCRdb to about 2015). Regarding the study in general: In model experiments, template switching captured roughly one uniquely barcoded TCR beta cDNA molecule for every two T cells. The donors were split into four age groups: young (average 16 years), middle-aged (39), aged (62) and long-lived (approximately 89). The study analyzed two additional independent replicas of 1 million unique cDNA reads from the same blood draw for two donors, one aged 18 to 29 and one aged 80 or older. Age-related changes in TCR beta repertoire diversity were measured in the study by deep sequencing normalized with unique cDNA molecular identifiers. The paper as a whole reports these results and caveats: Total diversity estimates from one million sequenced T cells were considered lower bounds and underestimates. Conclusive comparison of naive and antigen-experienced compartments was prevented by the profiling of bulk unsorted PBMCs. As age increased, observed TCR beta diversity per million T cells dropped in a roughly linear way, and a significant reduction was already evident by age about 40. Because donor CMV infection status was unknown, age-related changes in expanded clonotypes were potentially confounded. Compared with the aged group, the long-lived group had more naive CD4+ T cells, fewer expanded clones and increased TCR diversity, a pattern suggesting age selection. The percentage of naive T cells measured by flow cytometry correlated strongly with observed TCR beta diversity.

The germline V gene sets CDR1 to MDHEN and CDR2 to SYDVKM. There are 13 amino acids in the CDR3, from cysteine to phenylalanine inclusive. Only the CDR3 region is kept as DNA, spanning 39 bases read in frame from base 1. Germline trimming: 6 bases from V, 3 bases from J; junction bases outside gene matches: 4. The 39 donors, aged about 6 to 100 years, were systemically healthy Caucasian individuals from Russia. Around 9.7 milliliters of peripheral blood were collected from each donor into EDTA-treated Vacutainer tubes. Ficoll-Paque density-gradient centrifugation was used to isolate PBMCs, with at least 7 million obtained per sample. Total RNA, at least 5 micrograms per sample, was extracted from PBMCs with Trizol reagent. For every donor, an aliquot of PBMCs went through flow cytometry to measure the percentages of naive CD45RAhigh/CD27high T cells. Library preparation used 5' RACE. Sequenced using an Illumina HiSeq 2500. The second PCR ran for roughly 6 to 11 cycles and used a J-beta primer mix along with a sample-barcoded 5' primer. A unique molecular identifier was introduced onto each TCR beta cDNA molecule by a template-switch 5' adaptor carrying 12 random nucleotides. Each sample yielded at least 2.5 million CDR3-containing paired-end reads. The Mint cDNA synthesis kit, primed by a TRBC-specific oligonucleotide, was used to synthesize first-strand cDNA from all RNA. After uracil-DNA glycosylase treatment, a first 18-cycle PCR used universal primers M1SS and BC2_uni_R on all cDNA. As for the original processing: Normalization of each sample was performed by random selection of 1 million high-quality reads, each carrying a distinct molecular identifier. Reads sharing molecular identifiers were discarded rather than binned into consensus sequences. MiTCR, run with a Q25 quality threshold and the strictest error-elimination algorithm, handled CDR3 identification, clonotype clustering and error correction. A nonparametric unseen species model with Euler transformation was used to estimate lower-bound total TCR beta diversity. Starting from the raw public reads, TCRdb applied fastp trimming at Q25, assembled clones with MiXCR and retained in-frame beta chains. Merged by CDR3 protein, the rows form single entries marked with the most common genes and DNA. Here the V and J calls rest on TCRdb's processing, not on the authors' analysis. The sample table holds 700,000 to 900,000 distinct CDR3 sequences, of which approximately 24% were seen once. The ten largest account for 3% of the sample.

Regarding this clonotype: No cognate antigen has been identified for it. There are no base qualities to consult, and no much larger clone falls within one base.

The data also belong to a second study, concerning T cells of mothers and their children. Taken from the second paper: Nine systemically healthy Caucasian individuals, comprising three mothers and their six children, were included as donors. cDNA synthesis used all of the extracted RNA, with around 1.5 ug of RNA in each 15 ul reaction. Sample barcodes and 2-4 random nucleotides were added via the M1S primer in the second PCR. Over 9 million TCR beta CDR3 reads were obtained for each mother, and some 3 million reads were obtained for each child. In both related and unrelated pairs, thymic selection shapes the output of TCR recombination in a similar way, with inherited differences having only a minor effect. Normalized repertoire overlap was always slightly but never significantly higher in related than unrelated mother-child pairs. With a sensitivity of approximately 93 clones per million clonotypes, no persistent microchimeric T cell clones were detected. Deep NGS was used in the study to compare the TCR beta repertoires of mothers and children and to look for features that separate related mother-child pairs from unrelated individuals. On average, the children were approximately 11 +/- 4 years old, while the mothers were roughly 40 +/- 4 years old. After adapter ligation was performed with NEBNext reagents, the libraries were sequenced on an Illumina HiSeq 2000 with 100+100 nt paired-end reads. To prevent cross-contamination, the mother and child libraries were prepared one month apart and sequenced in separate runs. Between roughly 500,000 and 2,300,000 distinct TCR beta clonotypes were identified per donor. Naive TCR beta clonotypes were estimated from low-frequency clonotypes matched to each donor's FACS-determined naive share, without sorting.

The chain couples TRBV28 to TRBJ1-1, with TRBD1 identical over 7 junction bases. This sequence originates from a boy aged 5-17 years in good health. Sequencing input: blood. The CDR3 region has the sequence CASRTGWDTEAFF. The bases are TGTGCCAGCAGGACAGGGTGGGACACTGAAGCTTTCTTT.